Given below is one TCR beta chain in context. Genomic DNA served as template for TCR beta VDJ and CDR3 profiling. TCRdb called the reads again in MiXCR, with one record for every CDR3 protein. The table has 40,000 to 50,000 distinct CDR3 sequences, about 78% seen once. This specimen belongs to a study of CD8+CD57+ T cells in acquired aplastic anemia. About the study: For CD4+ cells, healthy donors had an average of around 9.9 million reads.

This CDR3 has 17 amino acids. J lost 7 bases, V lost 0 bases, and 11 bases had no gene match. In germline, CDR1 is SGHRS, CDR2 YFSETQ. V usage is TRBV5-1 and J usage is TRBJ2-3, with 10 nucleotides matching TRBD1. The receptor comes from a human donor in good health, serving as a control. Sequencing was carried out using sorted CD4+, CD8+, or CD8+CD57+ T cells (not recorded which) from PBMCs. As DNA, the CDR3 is TGCGCCAGCAGCTTGGACCCTCGACAGGGGGCGCGACATACGCAGTATTTT. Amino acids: CASSLDPRQGARHTQYF.